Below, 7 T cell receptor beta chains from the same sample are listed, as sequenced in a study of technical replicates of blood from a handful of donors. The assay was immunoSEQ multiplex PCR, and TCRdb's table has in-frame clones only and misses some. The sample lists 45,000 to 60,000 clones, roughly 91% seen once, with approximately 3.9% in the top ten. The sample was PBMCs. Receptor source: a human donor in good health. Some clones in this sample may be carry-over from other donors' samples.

Here the CDR3 reads CAARQSWPDTQYF. The CDR3, as DNA: TGTGCCGCGCGGCAAAGCTGGCCAGATACGCAGTATTTT. The V and J genes are TRBV6-1 and TRBJ2-3; D not resolved. Germline V gives CDR1 MNHNS, CDR2 SASEGT. V was cut by 11 bases and J by 4 bases, with 16 bases left in between. The CDR3 sequence is 13 residues long.

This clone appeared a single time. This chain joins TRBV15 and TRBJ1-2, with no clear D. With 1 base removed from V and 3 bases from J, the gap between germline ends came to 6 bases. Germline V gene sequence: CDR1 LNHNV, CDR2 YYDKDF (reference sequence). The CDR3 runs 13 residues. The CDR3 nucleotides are TGTGCCACCAGCAGAGGGGCAGACTATGGCTACACCTTC. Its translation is CATSRGADYGYTF.

CDR3 amino acids: CASSYSRRRVEGTGELFF. Here the CDR3 DNA reads TGTGCCAGCAGTTACTCGCGGAGGAGAGTGGAAGGCACCGGGGAGCTGTTTTTT. The chain recombines TRBV6-7 with TRBJ2-2, with D perhaps TRBD2 (5 bases). TRBV6-7 carries the ORF label, with uncertain function. The CDR3 spans 18 residues. Trimming cost V 0 bases and J 4 bases, with 18 bases left between them.

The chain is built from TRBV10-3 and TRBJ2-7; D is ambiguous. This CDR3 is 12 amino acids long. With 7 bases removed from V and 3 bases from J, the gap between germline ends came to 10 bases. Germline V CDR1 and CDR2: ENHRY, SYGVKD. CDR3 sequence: CAIMTQNYEQYF. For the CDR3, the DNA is TGTGCCATCATGACACAGAACTACGAGCAGTACTTC.

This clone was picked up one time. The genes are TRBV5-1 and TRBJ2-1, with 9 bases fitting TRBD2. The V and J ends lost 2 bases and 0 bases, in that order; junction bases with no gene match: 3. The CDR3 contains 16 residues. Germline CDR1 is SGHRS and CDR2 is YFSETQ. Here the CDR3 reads CASSFLAGASYNEQFF. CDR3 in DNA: TGCGCCAGCAGCTTCTTAGCGGGAGCCTCCTACAATGAGCAGTTCTTC.

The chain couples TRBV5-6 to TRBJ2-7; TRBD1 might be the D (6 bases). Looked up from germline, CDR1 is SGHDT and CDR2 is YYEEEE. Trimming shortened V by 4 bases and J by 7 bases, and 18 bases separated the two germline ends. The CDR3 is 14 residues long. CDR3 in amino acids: CASSREQGLGEQYF. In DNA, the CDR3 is TGTGCCAGCAGCCGCGAACAGGGTCTGGGGGAGCAGTACTTC.

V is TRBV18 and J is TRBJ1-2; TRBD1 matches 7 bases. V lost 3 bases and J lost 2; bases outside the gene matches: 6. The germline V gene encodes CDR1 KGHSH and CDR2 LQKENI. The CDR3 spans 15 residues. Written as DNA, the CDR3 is TGTGCCAGCTCACCGAACCGGGACAGCAACTATGGCTACACCTTC. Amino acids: CASSPNRDSNYGYTF.